The 7 T cell receptor beta chains given below trace back to one sample, sequenced in a study of blood T cell repertoires in COVID-19. Libraries were prepared by immunoSEQ multiplex PCR; TCRdb keeps only in-frame clonotypes and omits some of them. The table shows 200,000 to 300,000 clones, with about four fifths occurring only once. The sequencing input was peripheral blood. All receptors come from a woman of 80 years or more with COVID-19, enrolled during active disease.

The rearrangement joins TRBV5-8 to TRBJ1-2; 7 bases line up with TRBD1. This CDR3 spans 14 amino acids. V shed 1 base and J 6 bases; nucleotides not matched to a gene: 6. The germline V gene encodes CDR1 SGHTS and CDR2 YDEGEE. CDR3 region: CASSLRDRFNGYTF. The CDR3 nucleotides are TGTGCCAGCAGCTTGCGGGACAGATTTAATGGCTACACCTTC.

The chain uses TRBV7-2 and TRBJ1-5; D gene unclear. Germline-derived CDR1 and CDR2 are SGHTA and FQGNSA. Trimming pared 1 base from V and 3 bases from J, leaving 4 bases between. This CDR3 region has 13 residues. The CDR3 DNA sequence: TGTGCCAGCAGCTTAGGGCACAATCAGCCCCAGCATTTT. It translates to CASSLGHNQPQHF.

The chain carries TRBV24-1 and TRBJ1-5; no definite D call. V was pared by 7 bases and J by 1 base, with 7 bases between. Germline V gives CDR1 KGHDR, CDR2 SFDVKD. The length of the CDR3 is 13 residues. The CDR3 is CATSHRSNQPQHF. The CDR3 DNA reads as TGTGCCACCAGCCACAGAAGCAATCAGCCCCAGCATTTT.

This chain joins TRBV18 and TRBJ1-2, with 8 bases lining up with TRBD1. Trimming at V came to 3 bases and at J to 2 bases, leaving 5 bases not matched to a gene. The V gene's germline CDR1 is KGHSH and CDR2 LQKENI. CDR3 size: 15 residues. The chain's CDR3 is CASSPSRQGNYGYTF. The CDR3 DNA reads as TGTGCCAGCTCACCCTCCCGACAGGGGAACTATGGCTACACCTTC.

The CDR3 is CASSLVISPNTGELFF. The CDR3 DNA is TGCGCCAGCAGCTTGGTCATAAGCCCGAACACCGGGGAGCTGTTTTTT. The chain joins TRBV5-1 to TRBJ2-2; D is unclear. CDR3 length: 16 residues. CDR1 is SGHRS, CDR2 YFSETQ, per germline. The V gene lost 0 bases and the J gene lost 0 bases, with 9 bases spanning the gap.

The chain recombines TRBV5-4 with TRBJ2-7; 10 positions agree with TRBD2. This CDR3 region has 15 residues. V lost 0 bases, J lost 2 bases, and 2 bases stayed unmatched. The germline CDR1 and CDR2 sequences are SGHNT and YYREEE (reference sequence). The chain's CDR3 is CASSLAAGGPYEQYF. The DNA of the CDR3 is TGTGCCAGCAGCTTGGCAGCGGGGGGGCCCTACGAGCAGTACTTC.

J is TRBJ1-3 and V is TRBV27; possibly TRBD1 for D (5 bases). From germline, CDR1 is MNHEY and CDR2 SMNVEV (reference sequence). The CDR3 totals 13 residues. The V end lost 6 bases, the J end lost 5 bases, and 11 bases lay between the germline ends. CDR3 in amino acids: CASSSGQRNTIYF. In nucleotides, the CDR3 is TGTGCCAGCAGCTCAGGGCAGAGAAACACCATATATTTT.